These 17 T cell receptor beta chains came from one sample sequenced in a study of T cell responses to AZD1222 COVID-19 vaccine. Sequencing used immunoSEQ multiplex PCR; TCRdb keeps in-frame clones, though not all of them. The data hold 180,000 or so clones, with roughly nine tenths observed a single time. The sequenced sample was peripheral blood, obtained 28 days after the second AZD1222 dose. These TCRs come from an adult who received the AZD1222 COVID-19 vaccine.

The rearrangement links TRBV30 to TRBJ2-7, with TRBD1 identical over 7 bases. Germline lookup yields CDR1 GTSNPN and CDR2 SVGIG (reference sequence). The CDR3 is 13 residues long. The J segment lost 3 bases and the V segment lost 3 bases, leaving 5 bases of the junction unmatched. CDR3 amino acids: CAWSPGQNYEQYF. The CDR3 bases are TGTGCCTGGAGCCCGGGACAGAACTACGAGCAGTACTTC. The full variable domain, with the rest looked up from reference TRBV30 and TRBJ2-7, is SQTIHQWPATLVQPVGSPLSLECTVEGTSNPNLYWYRQAAGRGLQLLFYSVGIGQISSEVPQNLSASRPQDRQFILSSKKLLLSDSGFYLCAWSPGQNYEQYFGPGTRLTVT.

V usage is TRBV11-2 and J usage is TRBJ2-6; tentative D call: TRBD1 (6 bases). The germline V gene encodes CDR1 SGHAT and CDR2 FQNNGV. CDR3 length equals 18 residues. Trimming took off 4 bases at V and 0 bases at J, with 16 bases between the two ends. CDR3 DNA: TGTGCCAGCAGCTCCCTCCGGGACATGAGCTCTGGGGCCAACGTCCTGACTTTC. This codes for CASSSLRDMSSGANVLTF. Together with reference TRBV11-2 and TRBJ2-6, the CDR3 gives the full variable domain: EAGVAQSPRYKIIEKRQSVAFWCNPISGHATLYWYQQILGQGPKLLIQFQNNGVVDDSQLPKDRFSAERLKGVDSTLKIQPAKLEDSAVYLCASSSLRDMSSGANVLTFGAGSRLTVL.

Only one count was recorded for this clone. This chain links TRBV9 with TRBJ1-2, with 8 positions matching TRBD1. From germline, CDR1 is SGDLS and CDR2 YYNGEE. Losses at the gene ends were 3 bases for V and 3 bases for J; bases not matched to a gene: 10. There are 16 residues in the CDR3. As DNA, the CDR3 is TGTGCCAGCAGCGGTTTGACAGGGGTTATTGACTATGGCTACACCTTC. Its protein is CASSGLTGVIDYGYTF.

CDR3: CASSQDWTDNEQFF. In nucleotides, the CDR3 is TGTGCCAGCAGCCAAGACTGGACAGACAATGAGCAGTTCTTC. J is TRBJ2-1 and V is TRBV14; a weak D match, TRBD1 (6 bases). V was cut by 0 bases and J by 5 bases, with 8 bases left in between. The germline CDR1 and CDR2 sequences are SGHDN and FVKESK. The CDR3 contains 14 residues.

The chain carries TRBV12-3 or TRBV12-4 and TRBJ1-2; tentatively, D is TRBD1 (5 bases). Trimming removed 3 bases at V and 8 bases at J, with 10 bases between. This CDR3 spans 12 amino acids. CDR3 residues: CASSLVGLGYTF. DNA for the CDR3: TGTGCCAGCAGTTTGGTGGGGCTGGGCTACACCTTC.

The chain links TRBV28 to TRBJ1-5, with D uncertain. V dropped 5 bases and J dropped 7 bases, with 9 bases sitting between them. CDR1 and CDR2 (germline): MDHEN, SYDVKM. CDR3 length: 12 residues. CDR3 coding DNA: TGTGCCAGCAGTCCTTTGACACAGCCCCAGCATTTT. Its translation is CASSPLTQPQHF.

This chain joins TRBV6-2 or TRBV6-3 and TRBJ1-1, with D tentatively TRBD1 (5 bases). CDR1 and CDR2 from the germline V gene are MNHEY and SVGEGT. The CDR3 is made up of 15 amino acids. Trimming took 6 bases from V and 1 from J, leaving 15 bases between them. The CDR3 loop is CASSTTGLENTEAFF. CDR3 bases: TGTGCCAGCAGCACTACGGGGCTGGAGAACACTGAAGCTTTCTTT.

J is TRBJ1-5 and V is TRBV5-1; D might be TRBD1 (6 bases). CDR3 length equals 17 residues. Germline assignment: CDR1 SGHRS and CDR2 YFSETQ. Trimming shortened V by 4 bases and J by 4 bases, and 21 bases separated the two germline ends. This chain's CDR3 is CASSTPTTSRGNQPQHF. The CDR3, as DNA: TGCGCCAGCAGCACCCCAACGACCTCTAGGGGGAATCAGCCCCAGCATTTT.

The CDR3 region has the DNA TGCGCCAGATGGCAGGGGGTATCCGAAGCTTTCTTT. It specifies CARWQGVSEAFF. The rearrangement links TRBV23-1 to TRBJ1-1, with TRBD1 matching 7 bases. TRBV23-1 is an ORF; its function is uncertain. Trimming at V came to 9 bases and at J to 8 bases, leaving 9 bases not matched to a gene. The CDR3 spans 12 residues.

The rearrangement links TRBV24-1 to TRBJ2-2; D ambiguous. Per the germline V gene, CDR1 is KGHDR and CDR2 is SFDVKD. CDR3 length: 16 amino acids. The V and J ends lost 4 bases and 1 base respectively, with 12 bases between them. The CDR3 DNA reads as TGTGCCACCAGTGACCCTACCCCAGGGAACACCGGGGAGCTGTTTTTT. Amino acids: CATSDPTPGNTGELFF.

This clone was detected once. The chain recombines TRBV5-4 with TRBJ1-2; possible D gene TRBD1, 6 bases. V was cut by 4 bases and J by 6 bases, with 22 bases left in between. CDR3 size: 16 residues. Germline V gene lookup returns CDR1 SGHNT and CDR2 YYREEE (reference sequence). The CDR3 DNA reads as TGTGCCAGCAGCCCTCGCGGGGGCGGGGGCCTCCATGGCTACACCTTC. Its protein product is CASSPRGGGGLHGYTF.

This clone was found once. This chain connects TRBV7-9 to TRBJ2-3; D tentatively reads TRBD1 or TRBD2 (5 bases each). This CDR3 has 15 amino acids. CDR1 and CDR2 from the germline V gene are SEHNR and FQNEAQ (reference sequence). The germline V and J ends were trimmed by 2 bases and 1 base, with 10 bases remaining between them. The chain's CDR3 is CASSLIGGGTDTQYF. The DNA of the CDR3 is TGTGCCAGCAGCTTAATTGGGGGAGGCACAGATACGCAGTATTTT.

V usage is TRBV6-1 and J usage is TRBJ2-3, with 8 bases matching TRBD1. Unmatched junction bases numbered 10, after V lost 2 bases and J lost 6 bases. This CDR3 has 16 residues. Germline V gives CDR1 MNHNS, CDR2 SASEGT. In nucleotides, the CDR3 is TGTGCCAGCAGTGAACAGGGGGCGCCGGGTACGGATACGCAGTATTTT. Translation gives CASSEQGAPGTDTQYF.

V is TRBV7-2 and J is TRBJ2-3; weak D call: TRBD2 (7 bases). The germline V and J ends were trimmed by 6 bases and 2 bases, with 12 bases remaining between them. Looked up from germline, CDR1 is SGHTA and CDR2 is FQGNSA. CDR3 size: 14 residues. The CDR3 nucleotides are TGTGCCAGCAGGGGGGGGCAGTTCACAGATACGCAGTATTTT. This sequence encodes CASRGGQFTDTQYF.

The CDR3, as DNA: TGTGCCAGCAGGCAGGGGGGCGACTATGGCTACACCTTC. Amino acid sequence: CASRQGGDYGYTF. The rearrangement joins TRBV27 to TRBJ1-2; 7 bases fit TRBD1. The CDR3 is made up of 13 amino acids. Trimming removed 6 bases from V and 3 bases from J; junction bases left unmatched: 4. Germline CDR1 MNHEY, CDR2 SMNVEV (reference sequence).

This chain joins TRBV5-1 and TRBJ1-4; 7 bases match TRBD1. CDR1 is SGHRS, CDR2 YFSETQ, per germline. This CDR3 comprises 15 residues. V gave up 5 bases and J gave up 6 bases; unmatched junction bases: 10. CDR3 amino acids: CASRMTGLGDEKLFF. The CDR3 DNA is TGCGCCAGCAGGATGACAGGGCTTGGCGATGAAAAACTGTTTTTT.

V is TRBV30 and J is TRBJ1-1; the match to TRBD1 covers 9 bases. Germline CDR1 is GTSNPN and CDR2 is SVGIG (reference sequence). The CDR3 extends over 13 amino acids. Unmatched junction bases numbered 1, after V lost 4 bases and J lost 1 base. The DNA of the CDR3 is TGTGCCTGGAAGGGACAGGGGAACACTGAAGCTTTCTTT. Translation: CAWKGQGNTEAFF.